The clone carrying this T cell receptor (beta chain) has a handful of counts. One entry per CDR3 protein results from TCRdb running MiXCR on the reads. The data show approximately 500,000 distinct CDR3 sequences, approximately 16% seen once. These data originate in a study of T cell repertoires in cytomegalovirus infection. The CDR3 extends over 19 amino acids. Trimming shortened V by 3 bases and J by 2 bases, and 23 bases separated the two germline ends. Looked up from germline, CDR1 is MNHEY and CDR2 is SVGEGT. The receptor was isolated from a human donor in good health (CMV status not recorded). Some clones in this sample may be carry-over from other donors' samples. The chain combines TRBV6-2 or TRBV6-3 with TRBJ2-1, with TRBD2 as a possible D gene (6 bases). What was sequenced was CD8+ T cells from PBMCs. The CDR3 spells CASSYSEGNRAGPYNEQFF. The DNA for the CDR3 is TGTGCCAGCAGTTATTCGGAGGGGAATCGAGCCGGGCCCTACAATGAGCAGTTCTTC.